These 24 T cell receptor beta chains were sequenced from one sample in a study of cytomegalovirus exposure and HLA in healthy donors. PCR involved 60 Vbeta and 13 Jbeta primers. Repertoires were generated with immunoSEQ multiplex PCR, while TCRdb's copy carries only in-frame clones and drops some. The table has more than 200,000 clones, roughly 84% seen once. The sample was PBMCs. Receptor source: a girl aged 5 to 17 in good health and CMV-seronegative.

The gene calls are TRBV5-1 and TRBJ2-7; D is possibly TRBD2 (5 bases). The CDR3 loop spans 15 amino acids. Germline V gives CDR1 SGHRS, CDR2 YFSETQ. With 0 bases removed from V and 5 bases from J, the gap between germline ends came to 15 bases. The CDR3 region is CASSLEVLEVDEQYF. CDR3 bases: TGCGCCAGCAGCTTGGAAGTGCTGGAGGTCGACGAGCAGTACTTC.

V and J are TRBV28 and TRBJ1-5, with D possibly TRBD1 on 6 matching bases. V was shortened by 8 bases and J by 7 bases, with 21 bases between the two germline ends. This CDR3 has 15 amino acids. Germline V gives CDR1 MDHEN, CDR2 SYDVKM. The CDR3 sequence is CASGPGGARGQPQHF. The DNA for the CDR3 is TGTGCCAGCGGGCCCGGGGGGGCGAGAGGACAGCCCCAGCATTTT.

V usage is TRBV6-1 and J usage is TRBJ1-2, with D unclear. This CDR3 region has 11 residues. CDR1 is MNHNS and CDR2 is SASEGT in the germline V gene. V was clipped by 3 bases and J by 4 bases, with 3 bases between them. DNA of the CDR3: TGTGCCAGCAGTGATAGCTATGGCTACACCTTC. Translation: CASSDSYGYTF.

The chain employs TRBV9 and TRBJ2-2, with a tentative D call TRBD1 (6 bases). Trimming took 6 bases from V and 4 from J, leaving 16 bases between them. The V gene's germline CDR1 is SGDLS and CDR2 YYNGEE. The CDR3 length is 15 residues. The CDR3 loop is CASKEGQFSTGELFF. CDR3 sequence (DNA): TGTGCCAGCAAGGAAGGACAGTTCTCCACCGGGGAGCTGTTTTTT. Together with reference TRBV9 and TRBJ2-2, the CDR3 gives the full variable domain: DSGVTQTPKHLITATGQRVTLRCSPRSGDLSVYWYQQSLDQGLQFLIQYYNGEERAKGNILERFSAQQFPDLHSELNLSSLELGDSALYFCASKEGQFSTGELFFGEGSRLTVL.

V and J are TRBV30 and TRBJ1-2; 7 bases align to TRBD1. V lost 1 base and J lost 7; bases outside the gene matches: 9. Germline CDR1 GTSNPN, CDR2 SVGIG (reference sequence). The CDR3 consists of 14 residues. DNA of the CDR3: TGTGCCTGGAGTGCCTCAGACAGGGTTGGTGGCTACACCTTC. Amino acids: CAWSASDRVGGYTF.

The chain links TRBV11-2 to TRBJ2-2; the match to TRBD1 covers 9 bases. The CDR3 length is 14 residues. Germline values: CDR1 SGHAT, CDR2 FQNNGV. V was clipped by 5 bases and J by 7 bases; unmatched bases: 5. This CDR3 reads CASSGNRGLGELFF. The CDR3 DNA is TGTGCCAGCAGCGGTAACAGGGGGCTCGGGGAGCTGTTTTTT. The whole variable domain, filled in from reference TRBV11-2 and TRBJ2-2, reads EAGVAQSPRYKIIEKRQSVAFWCNPISGHATLYWYQQILGQGPKLLIQFQNNGVVDDSQLPKDRFSAERLKGVDSTLKIQPAKLEDSAVYLCASSGNRGLGELFFGEGSRLTVL.

This clone was observed a few times. CDR3 in DNA: TGCGCCAGCGGCCCCCGATTTACCTACGAGCAGTACTTC. As protein: CASGPRFTYEQYF. The chain joins TRBV10-2 to TRBJ2-7; D unclear. This CDR3 spans 13 amino acids. V lost 8 bases and J lost 2, with 13 bases in between. The germline gives CDR1 WSHSY, CDR2 SAAADI.

V gene TRBV7-8 combines with J gene TRBJ1-4, with 9 positions matching TRBD1. The germline V gene encodes CDR1 SGHVS and CDR2 FQNEAQ. The CDR3 totals 17 residues. The trim removed 1 base at V and 5 bases at J, leaving 8 bases unmatched. Written as DNA, the CDR3 is TGTGCCAGCAGCTTAGTTGTGACAGGGGGACGAAATGAAAAACTGTTTTTT. The encoded protein is CASSLVVTGGRNEKLFF.

The CDR3 reads CASSPPPGRYTDTQYF. CDR3 nucleotide sequence: TGTGCCAGCAGTCCCCCCCCGGGAAGGTACACAGATACGCAGTATTTT. V gene TRBV28 combines with J gene TRBJ2-3, with D possibly matching TRBD2 (5 bases). This CDR3 is 16 amino acids long. CDR1 is MDHEN and CDR2 is SYDVKM in the germline V gene. Trimming took off 5 bases at V and 2 bases at J, with 17 bases between the two ends.

This clone was observed a handful of times. The rearrangement joins TRBV19 to TRBJ1-1; D unresolved. Germline V gene lookup returns CDR1 LNHDA and CDR2 SQIVND (reference sequence). This CDR3 is 13 amino acids long. V lost 6 bases and J lost 5, with 13 bases in between. The DNA of the CDR3 is TGTGCCAGTAGCCCAAAATTGAGGACTGAAGCTTTCTTT. It specifies CASSPKLRTEAFF.

The sample holds a few counts of this clone. The gene calls are TRBV6-6 and TRBJ2-7; TRBD1 is a possible D gene (5 bases). From germline, CDR1 is MNHNY and CDR2 SVGAGI (reference sequence). This CDR3 contains 14 residues. The ends were cut back, 7 bases at V and 5 bases at J, with 18 bases in the middle. The CDR3 loop reads CASTGPHTRDEQYF. CDR3 nucleotide sequence: TGTGCCAGCACCGGACCCCACACCAGGGACGAGCAGTACTTC.

This rearrangement joins TRBV9 to TRBJ2-5; a weak D match, TRBD1 (7 bases). From germline, CDR1 is SGDLS and CDR2 YYNGEE. Deletions cut 5 bases from V and 4 bases from J, with 12 bases between. The CDR3 totals 13 residues. CDR3 sequence (DNA): TGTGCCAGCAGTAGTCAGGGGGGAGAGACCCAGTACTTC. Translated: CASSSQGGETQYF.

CDR3 coding DNA: TGTGCCAGCAGCTTTAATAGCGGGAGGGTCACAGATACGCAGTATTTT. This codes for CASSFNSGRVTDTQYF. J is TRBJ2-3 and V is TRBV28; 11 nucleotides line up with TRBD2. With 6 bases clipped from V and 2 bases from J, the junction kept 7 bases outside the gene matches. The V gene's germline CDR1 is MDHEN and CDR2 SYDVKM. The CDR3 spans 16 residues.

This clone was recorded once. Different DNA sequences within this sample yield the same CDR3. This chain links TRBV29-1 with TRBJ2-2, with D uncertain. This CDR3 has 12 amino acids. V lost 4 bases and J 1 base, leaving 4 bases between the germline ends. Per germline, CDR1 SQVTM and CDR2 ANQGSEA. CDR3 nucleotide sequence: TGCAGCGTTGGAGGGAACACCGGGGAGCTGTTTTTT. Translating it yields CSVGGNTGELFF.

The gene calls are TRBV27 and TRBJ1-2, with D unresolved. Germline V lookup: CDR1 MNHEY, CDR2 SMNVEV (reference sequence). V was pared by 2 bases and J by 1 base, with 5 bases between. The CDR3 is 13 residues long. The CDR3 coding sequence is TGTGCCAGCAGTTTACAGATTAACTATGGCTACACCTTC. This translates into CASSLQINYGYTF.

The rearrangement links TRBV5-1 to TRBJ1-1, with D possibly TRBD1 on 5 matching bases. The germline CDR1 and CDR2 sequences are SGHRS and YFSETQ. V lost 0 bases, J lost 7 bases, and 10 bases lay in between. This CDR3 spans 13 amino acids. The CDR3 protein is CASSLDRGYEAFF. The CDR3 DNA reads as TGCGCCAGCAGCTTGGACCGGGGGTATGAAGCTTTCTTT.

This sequence joins TRBV7-9 and TRBJ1-4, with TRBD1 matching 7 bases. The CDR3 is made up of 15 amino acids. Trimming removed 1 base from V and 4 bases from J; junction bases left unmatched: 3. Germline V gene data show CDR1 as SEHNR and CDR2 as FQNEAQ (reference sequence). In DNA, the CDR3 is TGTGCCAGCAGCTTAGACAGGGGATATAATGAAAAACTGTTTTTT. It yields the protein CASSLDRGYNEKLFF.

This chain uses TRBV25-1 with TRBJ2-2; D may be TRBD1 (5 bases). V was shortened by 2 bases and J by 4 bases, with 5 bases between the two germline ends. Germline CDR1 and CDR2: MGHDK and SYGVNS. The CDR3 length is 13 residues. Here the CDR3 reads CASSEGATGELFF. The CDR3 coding sequence is TGTGCCAGCAGTGAAGGGGCCACCGGGGAGCTGTTTTTT.

In the case of this clone: At the DNA level, this CDR3 is encoded by other sequences in the same sample as well. The chain employs TRBV29-1 and TRBJ2-1, with D possibly matching TRBD1 (6 bases). From germline, CDR1 is SQVTM and CDR2 ANQGSEA. V was cut by 3 bases and J by 3 bases, with 12 bases left in between. The CDR3 is made up of 14 amino acids. DNA for the CDR3: TGCAGCGTTGAGGAGGACAGACTCTACAATGAGCAGTTCTTC. Amino acids: CSVEEDRLYNEQFF.

This chain uses TRBV28 with TRBJ1-5, with TRBD1 matching 7 bases. Trimming cost V 6 bases and J 4 bases; bases outside gene matches: 9. CDR3 length: 15 residues. CDR1 is MDHEN and CDR2 is SYDVKM in the germline V gene. CDR3 in amino acids: CASRKTGQLNQPQHF. The CDR3 DNA reads as TGTGCCAGCAGAAAAACGGGACAGCTGAATCAGCCCCAGCATTTT.

CDR3 protein: CASSRDRGSYGYTF. The CDR3 bases are TGCGCCAGCAGCCGAGACAGGGGATCCTATGGCTACACCTTC. The V and J genes are TRBV4-1 and TRBJ1-2, with 8 bases fitting TRBD1. J was trimmed by 4 bases and V by 4 bases; bases with no gene match: 5. The germline CDR1 and CDR2 sequences are MGHRA and YSYEKL. The CDR3 spans 14 residues.

On this clone itself: This sample also contains other DNA sequences that code for the same CDR3. DNA for the CDR3: TGTGCCAGCAGCTTGGCGGGCACAGATACGCAGTATTTT. It specifies CASSLAGTDTQYF. The genes are TRBV5-4 and TRBJ2-3; D not certain. The CDR3 length is 13 residues. Germline CDR1 and CDR2: SGHNT and YYREEE (reference sequence). Deletions cut 0 bases from V and 1 base from J, with 3 bases between.

The rearrangement uses TRBV6-1 and TRBJ2-5; perhaps TRBD1 as D (5 bases). The V end lost 1 base, the J end lost 5 bases, and 11 bases lay between the germline ends. The CDR3 covers 14 residues. Germline V gene lookup returns CDR1 MNHNS and CDR2 SASEGT. In nucleotides, the CDR3 is TGTGCCAGCAGTGAAGGGGGCAGGTGGGAGACCCAGTACTTC. Translated, it gives CASSEGGRWETQYF.

J is TRBJ1-3 and V is TRBV9; D not certain. Germline CDR1 is SGDLS and CDR2 is YYNGEE. The CDR3 length is 14 residues. V dropped 3 bases and J dropped 4 bases, with 11 bases sitting between them. CDR3 protein: CASSGLGQGNTIYF. The CDR3 DNA follows: TGTGCCAGCAGCGGGCTAGGTCAGGGAAACACCATATATTTT.